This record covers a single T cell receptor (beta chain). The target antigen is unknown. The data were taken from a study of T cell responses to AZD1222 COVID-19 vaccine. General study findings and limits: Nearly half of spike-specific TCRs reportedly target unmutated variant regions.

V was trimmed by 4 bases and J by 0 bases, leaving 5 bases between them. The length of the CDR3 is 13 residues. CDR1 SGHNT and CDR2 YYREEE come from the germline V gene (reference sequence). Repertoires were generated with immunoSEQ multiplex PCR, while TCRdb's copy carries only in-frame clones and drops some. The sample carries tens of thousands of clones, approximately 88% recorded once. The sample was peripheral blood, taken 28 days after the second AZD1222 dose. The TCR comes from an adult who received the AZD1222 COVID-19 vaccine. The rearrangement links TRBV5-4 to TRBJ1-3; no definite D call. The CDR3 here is CASSRDSGNTIYF. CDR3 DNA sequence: TGTGCCAGCAGCCGGGACTCTGGAAACACCATATATTTT.